Presented here are 17 T cell receptor beta chains from one specimen sequenced in a study of blood T cell repertoires in COVID-19. TCRdb's copy holds only in-frame clones and misses some; the assay was immunoSEQ multiplex PCR. The repertoire holds hundreds of thousands of clones, approximately 81% seen once, with nearly 20% in the top ten. Sequences were obtained from peripheral blood. These receptors all come from a man between 25 and 39 years old with active or convalescent COVID-19.

This chain joins TRBV4-3 and TRBJ1-3; D unclear. V was clipped by 0 bases and J by 0 bases, with 6 bases between them. Germline CDR1 reads LGHNA; CDR2 reads YSLEER. This CDR3 is built from 15 residues. The CDR3 bases are TGCGCCAGCAGCCAAGATCAGGACTCTGGAAACACCATATATTTT. This codes for CASSQDQDSGNTIYF.

The rearrangement joins TRBV28 to TRBJ2-7; 8 positions agree with TRBD1. V gave up 6 bases and J gave up 0 bases; unmatched junction bases: 7. CDR3 size: 15 residues. Germline CDR1 MDHEN, CDR2 SYDVKM. DNA of the CDR3: TGTGCCAGCAGCCCGATGGGGACAGGCTCCTACGAGCAGTACTTC. Encoded protein: CASSPMGTGSYEQYF.

This chain uses TRBV27 with TRBJ2-1; 11 positions match TRBD2. The germline V gene has CDR1 MNHEY and CDR2 SMNVEV (reference sequence). The J segment lost 8 bases and the V segment lost 6 bases, leaving 9 bases of the junction unmatched. This CDR3 has 15 amino acids. The CDR3 sequence: CASSPVTSGTDEQFF. CDR3 nucleotides: TGTGCCAGCAGCCCCGTGACTAGCGGGACTGATGAGCAGTTCTTC.

This clone occurred a few times. The rearrangement uses TRBV4-1 and TRBJ2-1; 12 nucleotides match TRBD2. CDR1 is MGHRA and CDR2 is YSYEKL in the germline V gene. The junction had 16 bases not matched to a gene; V was cut back by 4 bases and J by 9 bases. There are 18 residues in the CDR3. The CDR3 spells CASSLNYLRTSGVGEQFF. CDR3 bases: TGCGCCAGCAGCCTTAACTACTTAAGGACTAGCGGGGTGGGTGAGCAGTTCTTC.

The chain links TRBV7-2 to TRBJ2-7; tentative D call: TRBD1 (6 bases). V lost 5 bases and J 1 base, leaving 15 bases between the germline ends. The length of the CDR3 is 15 residues. In germline, CDR1 is SGHTA, CDR2 FQGNSA. The CDR3 spells CASSAQGTPSYEQYF. For the CDR3, the DNA is TGTGCCAGCAGCGCACAGGGTACCCCGTCCTACGAGCAGTACTTC.

The V gene is TRBV28, the J gene TRBJ2-3; the D gene is possibly TRBD2 (5 bases). Trimming removed 6 bases from V and 3 bases from J, with 13 bases in between. Germline values: CDR1 MDHEN, CDR2 SYDVKM. The CDR3 totals 14 residues. CDR3 nucleotide sequence: TGTGCCAGCAGCCCCCCTCGGGGTACAGATACGCAGTATTTT. This encodes CASSPPRGTDTQYF. Drawing the rest from reference TRBV28 and TRBJ2-3, the complete variable domain is DVKVTQSSRYLVKRTGEKVFLECVQDMDHENMFWYRQDPGLGLRLIYFSYDVKMKEKGDIPEGYSVSREKKERFSLILESASTNQTSMYLCASSPPRGTDTQYFGPGTRLTVL.

This rearrangement joins TRBV28 to TRBJ1-6; TRBD1 might be the D (6 bases). V was shortened by 2 bases and J by 4 bases, with 15 bases between the two germline ends. The CDR3 loop spans 17 amino acids. Looked up from germline, CDR1 is MDHEN and CDR2 is SYDVKM. The CDR3 DNA sequence: TGTGCCAGCAGTTTAGTAGTGGGGGCTCAGTATAATTCACCCCTCCACTTT. This sequence encodes CASSLVVGAQYNSPLHF.

This sequence joins TRBV7-9 and TRBJ2-7; tentatively, D is TRBD2 (5 bases). From germline, CDR1 is SEHNR and CDR2 FQNEAQ (reference sequence). This CDR3 has 13 residues. The V end was cut by 3 bases, the J end by 6 bases, with 12 bases between. The chain's CDR3 is CASSFVEGTEQYF. CDR3 in DNA: TGTGCCAGCAGCTTTGTCGAGGGCACCGAGCAGTACTTC. Based on the CDR3 plus reference TRBV7-9 and TRBJ2-7, the full variable domain is DTGVSQNPRHKITKRGQNVTFRCDPISEHNRLYWYRQTLGQGPEFLTYFQNEAQLEKSRLLSDRFSAERPKGSFSTLEIQRTEQGDSAMYLCASSFVEGTEQYFGPGTRLTVT.

This chain uses TRBV28 with TRBJ1-4, with 9 bases that match TRBD1. The CDR3 totals 16 residues. CDR1 is MDHEN, CDR2 SYDVKM, per germline. V shed 8 bases, J shed 0 bases, and the junction held 7 bases outside the gene matches. Here the CDR3 DNA reads TGTGCCAGCGGGGGGGACAGGGTACCAACTAATGAAAAACTGTTTTTT. It yields the protein CASGGDRVPTNEKLFF.

In its sample, this clone was seen once. This chain joins TRBV6-5 and TRBJ2-6; D possibly corresponds to TRBD1 (5 bases). V was shortened by 0 bases and J by 0 bases, with 6 bases between the two germline ends. The CDR3 has 16 amino acids. CDR1 is MNHEY, CDR2 SVGAGI, per germline. CDR3 DNA sequence: TGTGCCAGCAGTTACTCCAGGGTCTCTGGGGCCAACGTCCTGACTTTC. Its protein is CASSYSRVSGANVLTF.

The J gene is TRBJ2-7, the V gene TRBV5-1; D not resolved. The CDR3 covers 12 residues. The germline gives CDR1 SGHRS, CDR2 YFSETQ. V lost 5 bases and J 0 bases, leaving 6 bases between the germline ends. CDR3 sequence: CASSGPSYEQYF. CDR3 DNA: TGCGCCAGCAGTGGGCCCTCCTACGAGCAGTACTTC.

This clone appeared a single time. The chain employs TRBV4-3 and TRBJ1-4, with D possibly TRBD1 on 5 matching bases. This CDR3 region has 15 residues. CDR1 and CDR2 (germline): LGHNA, YSLEER. Trimming took off 3 bases at V and 4 bases at J, with 12 bases between the two ends. CDR3 nucleotides: TGCGCCAGCAGCCACTCAGACAGATATAATGAAAAACTGTTTTTT. Translated: CASSHSDRYNEKLFF.

The sample holds many counts of this clone. V usage is TRBV28 and J usage is TRBJ1-6; the D gene is possibly TRBD1 (6 bases). The CDR3 spans 15 residues. The V and J ends lost 6 bases and 10 bases respectively, with 19 bases between them. From germline, CDR1 is MDHEN and CDR2 SYDVKM. The CDR3 region is CASSLDSSLGSPLHF. The CDR3 bases are TGTGCCAGCAGCTTGGACAGCTCCCTTGGGTCACCCCTCCACTTT.

J is TRBJ2-7 and V is TRBV19; 8 bases align to TRBD1. The V gene's germline CDR1 is LNHDA and CDR2 SQIVND (reference sequence). Unmatched junction bases numbered 7, after V lost 10 bases and J lost 5 bases. This CDR3 contains 12 residues. CDR3 sequence: CATGQGGDEQYF. The DNA of the CDR3 is TGTGCCACCGGACAGGGCGGGGACGAGCAGTACTTC.

Only a few counts were recorded for this clone. This chain connects TRBV7-3 to TRBJ2-1; TRBD2 is a possible D gene (6 bases). Germline V gives CDR1 SGHTA, CDR2 FQGTGA. The V end was cut by 5 bases, the J end by 2 bases, with 16 bases between. The CDR3 is 16 residues long. The CDR3 DNA is TGTGCCAGCAGCCCCCAGCTAGCGAGCGCCTACAATGAGCAGTTCTTC. It codes for CASSPQLASAYNEQFF.

This chain links TRBV9 with TRBJ2-3; unclear D gene. Germline V CDR1 and CDR2: SGDLS, YYNGEE. This CDR3 spans 13 amino acids. V lost 4 bases to trimming and J lost 2 bases, with 8 bases between them. The CDR3 DNA is TGTGCCAGCAGCCCTAGAAACACAGATACGCAGTATTTT. As protein: CASSPRNTDTQYF.

This clone has a single count. The genes are TRBV18 and TRBJ1-4, with 9 bases fitting TRBD1. This CDR3 has 16 residues. Germline values: CDR1 KGHSH, CDR2 LQKENI. J was trimmed by 7 bases and V by 2 bases; bases with no gene match: 8. In nucleotides, the CDR3 is TGTGCCAGCTCACCAATCCGGGGACAGGGATCTGAAAAACTGTTTTTT. As protein: CASSPIRGQGSEKLFF.